This T cell receptor beta chain emerged from a study of T-cell memory formation after mild COVID-19. V dropped 0 bases and J dropped 3 bases, with 7 bases sitting between them. CDR1 and CDR2 (germline): SGHDT, YYEEEE. This CDR3 has 15 residues. This clonotype has a handful of counts. Its antigen is as yet unknown. General observations from the study: Contracting CD4+ clones sat mainly in CM and EM; CD8+ in EMRA.

Researchers used 5'RACE with constant-segment primers to make TCR alpha and TCR beta cDNA libraries that carry sample barcodes and UMIs. In TCRdb, the 5' RACE reads were re-called with MiXCR into one record per CDR3 protein. The sample holds 200,000 to 300,000 distinct CDR3 sequences; approximately 15% are singletons and the top ten take under 2.5%. Sequenced: PBMCs or a T cell subset sorted from them (not recorded which). The chain couples TRBV5-6 to TRBJ1-6; D is ambiguous. The sequence was collected from an adult woman who had mild COVID-19 (a few samples of this study predate the infection). Cell type and time point are not known. CDR3 sequence (DNA): TGTGCCAGCAGCTTGGACCCCCTCTATAATTCACCCCTCCACTTT. Translation gives CASSLDPLYNSPLHF.